The 4 T cell receptor beta chains in this list originate from one sample, sequenced in a study of vaccination effects on CD4 cells after COVID-19. Sequenced by immunoSEQ multiplex PCR; TCRdb stores in-frame clones only, minus some. There are approximately 26,000 clones in the sample; around 79% occur only once, and about a tenth lies in the top ten. Antigen-specific CD4+ T cell clonotypes were called by their expansion after viral peptide-pool culture in ViraFEST. Isolating CD4+ T cells followed about 11 days of culture. Every participant took two doses of the BNT162b2 or mRNA-1273 vaccine. What these receptors recognize is not known. The material sequenced was CD4+ T cells from PBMCs cultured with HCoV-NL63 spike peptides, taken after COVID-19 vaccination. These TCRs come from a human donor who received a COVID-19 vaccine.

This chain links TRBV28 with TRBJ2-7, with 8 bases identical to TRBD1. In germline, CDR1 is MDHEN, CDR2 SYDVKM. V lost 6 bases to trimming and J lost 5 bases; unmatched junction nucleotides: 9. The length of the CDR3 is 14 residues. The CDR3 sequence: CASRGRQGRNEQYF. Written as DNA, the CDR3 is TGTGCCAGCAGGGGTAGACAGGGGAGAAACGAGCAGTACTTC. Full variable domain (remainder filled in from reference TRBV28 and TRBJ2-7): DVKVTQSSRYLVKRTGEKVFLECVQDMDHENMFWYRQDPGLGLRLIYFSYDVKMKEKGDIPEGYSVSREKKERFSLILESASTNQTSMYLCASRGRQGRNEQYFGPGTRLTVT.

The V and J genes are TRBV9 and TRBJ2-3; D is uncertain. Germline CDR1 reads SGDLS; CDR2 reads YYNGEE. Trimming removed 0 bases at V and 1 base at J, with 15 bases between. This CDR3 has 17 residues. CDR3 loop: CASSVATSRFRTDTQYF. The DNA of the CDR3 is TGTGCCAGCAGCGTAGCCACGTCTAGGTTCCGCACAGATACGCAGTATTTT.

This clone occurred a few times. The chain is built from TRBV7-9 and TRBJ2-7; tentatively, D is TRBD2 (7 bases). V was trimmed by 3 bases and J by 0 bases, leaving 9 bases between them. This CDR3 is built from 14 residues. CDR1 is SEHNR, CDR2 FQNEAQ, per germline (reference sequence). CDR3: CASSLGGASYEQYF. The CDR3 region has the DNA TGTGCCAGCAGCTTGGGGGGGGCCTCCTACGAGCAGTACTTC.

This clone has just one count. The CDR3 bases are TGTGCCAGCAGTTTGAGGGAATGGGCCGGAAACACCATATATTTT. This sequence encodes CASSLREWAGNTIYF. The chain combines TRBV6-5 with TRBJ1-3; no clear D. The CDR3 extends over 15 amino acids. Germline V gives CDR1 MNHEY, CDR2 SVGAGI. V shed 4 bases and J shed 4 bases, with 14 bases lying between them.